Listed below are T cell receptor beta chains from one sample, sequenced in a study of T cell responses to AZD1222 COVID-19 vaccine. This table comes from immunoSEQ multiplex PCR, and its TCRdb copy is limited to in-frame clones, with some not included. The sample comprises 150,000 to 200,000 clones, more than 85% of which are singletons, and around 4% rests with the top ten. Sequenced here: peripheral blood, sampled on day 0 of AZD1222 vaccination. The receptor set was obtained from an adult in good health. The conserved cysteine and the conserved F or W are not part of the CDR3 here. The D gene is left open where the match is weak.

v_call	d_call	cdr3_aa
TRBV7-6	TRBD2	ASRGAGGVTGELF
TRBV7-2	TRBD2	ASSLFSSGRLTGELF
TRBV21-1	-	ASSKIIAGDSEQF
TRBV4-1	TRBD1	ASSQGTGRGGYT
TRBV5-1	-	ASSLAGAGNTEAF
TRBV7-8	TRBD1	ASRLSGGGGYGYT
TRBV24-1	-	ATSPSNTDTQY
TRBV15	-	ATSRAGNEQY
TRBV25-1	-	ASSVQEDSPLH
TRBV6-4	-	ASSDSYDNEQF
TRBV23-1	-	ASSNGGDNEQF